Sequencing of this T cell receptor beta chain was carried out in a study of blood T cell repertoires in COVID-19. Overall study context: Collection of acute and convalescent COVID-19 samples took place in the United States, Italy and Spain.

In the original workflow: Quantification of nucleated cells was approximated via reference gene primer amplification. The repertoire was sequenced with immunoSEQ multiplex PCR; TCRdb's copy has only in-frame clones and lacks some. That table gives V, J and clone size, and the DNA gave D and trimming. Of about 530,000 clones listed, about 88% were seen once; the top ten hold 7.8%. The CDR3 runs 17 residues. Germline lookup yields CDR1 SGHVS and CDR2 FNYEAQ. Trimming stripped 1 base from V and 5 bases from J, with 17 bases between. The chain couples TRBV7-6 to TRBJ2-2; D possibly corresponds to TRBD2 (5 bases). The TCR comes from a woman aged 45-65 years with COVID-19, enrolled during active disease. Sequencing used peripheral blood. This chain's CDR3 is CASSLEIRGSETGELFF. The CDR3 nucleotides read TGTGCCAGCAGCTTAGAAATACGGGGATCGGAAACCGGGGAGCTGTTTTTT.